These 21 T cell receptor beta chains share one sample of origin, sequenced in a study of control samples from healthy donors and cancer patients. Profiling relied on immunoSEQ multiplex PCR, and the TCRdb table lists in-frame clones only, not all of them. Of fewer than 200,000 clones in the sample, about 90% were seen once. Sequencing was performed on blood. The origin of the receptors is a woman aged 25 to 45 in good health.

The table lists this clone with a count of one. The V call is TRBV27, the J call TRBJ2-5; D is perhaps TRBD1 (5 bases). The CDR3 consists of 13 residues. The ends were cut back, 5 bases at V and 7 bases at J, with 14 bases in the middle. Germline V lookup: CDR1 MNHEY, CDR2 SMNVEV (reference sequence). CDR3 in amino acids: CASSLARQGTQYF. The CDR3 DNA is TGTGCCAGCAGTCTGGCCAGGCAGGGGACCCAGTACTTC.

The rearrangement links TRBV6-1 to TRBJ1-1; TRBD1 might be the D (5 bases). The V end lost 3 bases, the J end lost 1 base, and 12 bases lay between the germline ends. The germline V gene encodes CDR1 MNHNS and CDR2 SASEGT. The CDR3 covers 15 residues. The chain's CDR3 is CASSDIGTENTEAFF. For the CDR3, the DNA is TGTGCCAGCAGTGATATCGGGACGGAGAACACTGAAGCTTTCTTT.

This rearrangement joins TRBV2 to TRBJ2-7; 8 bases align to TRBD1. From germline, CDR1 is SNHLY and CDR2 FYNNEI. The CDR3 is made up of 14 amino acids. Losses at the gene ends were 6 bases for V and 7 bases for J; bases not matched to a gene: 11. DNA for the CDR3: TGTGCCAGCAGAGTGGACAGGGAGGTGGGAGAGCAGTACTTC. This gives the protein CASRVDREVGEQYF.

This clone has only a few counts. This chain joins TRBV3-1 (or the pseudogene TRBV3-2) and TRBJ1-1; possibly TRBD1 for D (6 bases). The CDR3 consists of 19 residues. From germline, CDR1 is LGHDT and CDR2 YNNKEL (reference sequence). Trimming stripped 3 bases from V and 0 bases from J, with 23 bases between. The CDR3 region is CASSHTGRGLGAMNTEAFF. CDR3 bases: TGTGCCAGCAGCCATACAGGGAGGGGCTTGGGGGCCATGAACACTGAAGCTTTCTTT.

The chain joins TRBV19 to TRBJ1-5; 8 bases map to TRBD1. V lost 3 bases to trimming and J lost 3 bases; unmatched junction nucleotides: 13. CDR3 size: 18 residues. Germline V CDR1 and CDR2: LNHDA, SQIVND (reference sequence). The DNA for the CDR3 is TGTGCCAGTAGTATCTTTTTCAACGCGGACAGGGACAATCAGCCCCAGCATTTT. As protein: CASSIFFNADRDNQPQHF.

The chain combines TRBV9 with TRBJ1-1; D uncertain. The CDR3 loop spans 13 amino acids. CDR1 and CDR2 (germline): SGDLS, YYNGEE. The V end was cut by 3 bases, the J end by 4 bases, with 10 bases between. The CDR3 here is CASSEQRSTEAFF. CDR3 DNA: TGTGCCAGCAGCGAACAAAGGAGCACTGAAGCTTTCTTT.

This clone has only a few counts. J is TRBJ2-7 and V is TRBV7-2; 15 bases are a match to TRBD2. V shed 0 bases, J shed 4 bases, and the junction held 7 bases outside the gene matches. Germline V lookup: CDR1 SGHTA, CDR2 FQGNSA. The CDR3 sequence is 18 residues long. This CDR3 is CASSLASGLAGGRYEQYF. The CDR3, as DNA: TGTGCCAGCAGCTTAGCGTCGGGACTAGCGGGAGGTCGTTACGAGCAGTACTTC.

This chain links TRBV9 with TRBJ2-3, with D maybe TRBD2 (5 bases). Germline assignment: CDR1 SGDLS and CDR2 YYNGEE. The length of the CDR3 is 15 residues. Trimming stripped 4 bases from V and 6 bases from J, with 18 bases between. The CDR3: CASSRESGSLDTQYF. As DNA, the CDR3 is TGTGCCAGCAGCCGCGAGTCGGGGTCACTCGATACGCAGTATTTT. The whole variable domain, filled in from reference TRBV9 and TRBJ2-3, reads DSGVTQTPKHLITATGQRVTLRCSPRSGDLSVYWYQQSLDQGLQFLIQYYNGEERAKGNILERFSAQQFPDLHSELNLSSLELGDSALYFCASSRESGSLDTQYFGPGTRLTVL.

This chain uses TRBV5-1 with TRBJ1-1; 9 positions match TRBD1. This CDR3 region has 16 residues. V lost 5 bases to trimming and J lost 4 bases; unmatched junction nucleotides: 12. Germline V gene data show CDR1 as SGHRS and CDR2 as YFSETQ. CDR3 nucleotides: TGCGCCAGCAGGGGGGACAGGGAGAAGATAAGCACTGAAGCTTTCTTT. Its translation: CASRGDREKISTEAFF.

J is TRBJ2-7 and V is TRBV11-2, with D possibly TRBD1 on 6 matching bases. Between the trimmed V and J ends, which lost 4 bases and 6 bases, there was a span of 10 bases. Germline CDR1 and CDR2: SGHAT and FQNNGV. CDR3 length: 12 amino acids. The CDR3 loop reads CASSSTDSEQYV. The CDR3 nucleotides are TGTGCCAGCAGCTCTACGGACAGCGAGCAGTACGTC.

The chain uses TRBV19 and TRBJ1-5, with D possibly being TRBD1 (6 bases). In germline, CDR1 is LNHDA, CDR2 SQIVND (reference sequence). This CDR3 spans 15 amino acids. Trimming removed 6 bases from V and 0 bases from J, with 12 bases in between. The CDR3 bases are TGTGCCAGTAGGACAGGACAGTATAGCAATCAGCCCCAGCATTTT. Protein sequence: CASRTGQYSNQPQHF.

On this clone: Mismatch with germline at one junction end may stem from a read error. The rearrangement joins TRBV19 to TRBJ2-7; 8 bases match TRBD1. CDR1 LNHDA and CDR2 SQIVND come from the germline V gene (reference sequence). The CDR3 totals 12 residues. CDR3: CASGDRRRRIFF. CDR3 bases: TGTGCCAGTGGGGACAGGAGGAGGAGGATCTTCTTC.

The rearrangement joins TRBV18 to TRBJ2-5; D not resolved. Between the trimmed V and J ends, which lost 3 bases and 3 bases, there was a span of 14 bases. The CDR3 covers 15 residues. CDR1 and CDR2 from the germline V gene are KGHSH and LQKENI. CDR3 nucleotides: TGTGCCAGCTCACCGGCAGACTTGATTAAAGAGACCCAGTACTTC. Its translation is CASSPADLIKETQYF.

This chain uses TRBV27 with TRBJ1-1; D is perhaps TRBD1 (5 bases). The V gene lost 0 bases and the J gene lost 1 base, with 21 bases spanning the gap. Germline CDR1 and CDR2: MNHEY and SMNVEV (reference sequence). The CDR3 runs to 19 residues. Here the CDR3 DNA reads TGTGCCAGCAGTTTATCGATAAGTGGATTGGGGGTGCCGAACACTGAAGCTTTCTTT. This sequence encodes CASSLSISGLGVPNTEAFF.

The chain recombines TRBV6-1 with TRBJ1-2; tentatively, D is TRBD1 (5 bases). Per germline, CDR1 MNHNS and CDR2 SASEGT. This CDR3 region has 16 residues. Trimming stripped 1 base from V and 4 bases from J, with 16 bases between. Written as DNA, the CDR3 is TGTGCCAGCAGTGAAGGGCTTCCAGGGTCGGGCTATGGCTACACCTTC. Its translation: CASSEGLPGSGYGYTF.

The chain employs TRBV27 and TRBJ2-7; weak D call: TRBD2 (7 bases). CDR3 size: 14 residues. V shed 4 bases and J shed 2 bases, with 12 bases lying between them. Germline V lookup: CDR1 MNHEY, CDR2 SMNVEV (reference sequence). The DNA of the CDR3 is TGTGCCAGCAGTTCCAGGGGAGGGACCTACGAGCAGTACTTC. It specifies CASSSRGGTYEQYF.

The V gene is TRBV5-6, the J gene TRBJ2-5; D is perhaps TRBD2 (6 bases). Per the germline V gene, CDR1 is SGHDT and CDR2 is YYEEEE. This CDR3 is 14 amino acids long. V was cut by 5 bases and J by 6 bases, with 17 bases left in between. The CDR3 DNA follows: TGTGCCAGCAGGGTTGGGACGGCGGGACAGACCCAGTACTTC. It specifies CASRVGTAGQTQYF.

This clone was detected only once. The chain is built from TRBV28 and TRBJ1-1; D is perhaps TRBD1 (5 bases). The CDR3 spans 13 residues. Germline loops: CDR1 MDHEN, CDR2 SYDVKM. V was clipped by 6 bases and J by 1 base, with 9 bases between them. The CDR3 protein is CASRRGRNTEAFF. The CDR3 DNA follows: TGTGCCAGCAGGAGGGGTAGGAACACTGAAGCTTTCTTT.

The J gene is TRBJ2-7, the V gene TRBV14; no reliable D call. The CDR3 has 10 residues. Trimming took off 5 bases at V and 4 bases at J, with 3 bases between the two ends. From germline, CDR1 is SGHDN and CDR2 FVKESK. The CDR3 loop is CASSLYEQYF. The CDR3 DNA reads as TGTGCCAGCAGCTTGTACGAGCAGTACTTC.

This rearrangement joins TRBV2 to TRBJ1-3; D gene uncertain. Germline V CDR1 and CDR2: SNHLY, FYNNEI. Trimming removed 1 base at V and 3 bases at J, with 7 bases between. The CDR3 loop spans 14 amino acids. The CDR3 DNA follows: TGTGCCAGCAGTGAAGGGGGTGGTGGAAACACCATATATTTT. This encodes CASSEGGGGNTIYF.

This chain links TRBV27 with TRBJ1-1, with D tentatively TRBD1 (5 bases). The germline V gene encodes CDR1 MNHEY and CDR2 SMNVEV (reference sequence). The V gene lost 3 bases and the J gene lost 4 bases, with 12 bases spanning the gap. This CDR3 is 14 amino acids long. The DNA of the CDR3 is TGTGCCAGCAGTTTTGGGGGTCGGACCACTGAAGCTTTCTTT. Protein product: CASSFGGRTTEAFF.